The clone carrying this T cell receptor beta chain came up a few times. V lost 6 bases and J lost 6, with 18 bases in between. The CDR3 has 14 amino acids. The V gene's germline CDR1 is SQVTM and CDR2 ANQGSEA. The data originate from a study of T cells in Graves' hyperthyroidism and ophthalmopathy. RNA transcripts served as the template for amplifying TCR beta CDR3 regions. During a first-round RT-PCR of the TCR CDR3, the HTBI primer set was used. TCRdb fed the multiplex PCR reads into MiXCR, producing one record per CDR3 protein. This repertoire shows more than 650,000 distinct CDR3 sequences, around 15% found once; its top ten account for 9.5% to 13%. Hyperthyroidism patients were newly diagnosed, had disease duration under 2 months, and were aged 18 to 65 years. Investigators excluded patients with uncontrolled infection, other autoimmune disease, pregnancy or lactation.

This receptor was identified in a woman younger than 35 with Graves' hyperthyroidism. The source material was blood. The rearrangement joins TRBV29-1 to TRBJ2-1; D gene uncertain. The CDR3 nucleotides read TGCAGCGTGGGTAGGACCCACTCCATCAATGAGCAGTTCTTC. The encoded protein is CSVGRTHSINEQFF.